Sequencing of this T cell receptor (beta chain) was carried out in a study of cytomegalovirus exposure and HLA in healthy donors. Looked up from germline, CDR1 is MGHDK and CDR2 is SYGVNS. The CDR3 runs 17 residues. The ends lost 1 base at V and 4 bases at J; junction bases unmatched: 4. Study conclusions and caveats: The tendency of first-cohort TCR clusters to co-occur in the 90 to 150 validation repertoires emerged from a later analysis.

A word on this clone: The antigen remains undetermined.

Assay: immunoSEQ multiplex PCR; the TCRdb copy retains only in-frame clones and omits some. The sample lists some 240,000 clones, around 87% occurring once. The source material was PBMCs. The J gene is TRBJ2-3, the V gene TRBV25-1; 14 bases match TRBD2. The origin of this receptor is a woman in her twenties or thirties in good health and CMV-seropositive. The CDR3 reads CASSESQGLAGADTQYF. The CDR3 DNA follows: TGTGCCAGCAGTGAATCTCAGGGACTAGCGGGAGCAGATACGCAGTATTTT.